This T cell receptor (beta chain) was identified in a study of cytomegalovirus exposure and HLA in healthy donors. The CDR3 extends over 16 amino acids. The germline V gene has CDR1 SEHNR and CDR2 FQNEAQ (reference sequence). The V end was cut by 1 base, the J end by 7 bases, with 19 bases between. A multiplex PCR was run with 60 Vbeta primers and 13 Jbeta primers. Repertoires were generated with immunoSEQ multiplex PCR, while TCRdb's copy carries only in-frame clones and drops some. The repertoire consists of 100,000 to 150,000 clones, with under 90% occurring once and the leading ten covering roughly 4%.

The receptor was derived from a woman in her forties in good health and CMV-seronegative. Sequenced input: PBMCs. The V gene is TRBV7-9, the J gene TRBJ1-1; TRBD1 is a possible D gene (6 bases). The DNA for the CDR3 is TGTGCCAGCAGCTTAGAGGGGGGGCGCGTAACGATTGAAGCTTTCTTT. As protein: CASSLEGGRVTIEAFF.